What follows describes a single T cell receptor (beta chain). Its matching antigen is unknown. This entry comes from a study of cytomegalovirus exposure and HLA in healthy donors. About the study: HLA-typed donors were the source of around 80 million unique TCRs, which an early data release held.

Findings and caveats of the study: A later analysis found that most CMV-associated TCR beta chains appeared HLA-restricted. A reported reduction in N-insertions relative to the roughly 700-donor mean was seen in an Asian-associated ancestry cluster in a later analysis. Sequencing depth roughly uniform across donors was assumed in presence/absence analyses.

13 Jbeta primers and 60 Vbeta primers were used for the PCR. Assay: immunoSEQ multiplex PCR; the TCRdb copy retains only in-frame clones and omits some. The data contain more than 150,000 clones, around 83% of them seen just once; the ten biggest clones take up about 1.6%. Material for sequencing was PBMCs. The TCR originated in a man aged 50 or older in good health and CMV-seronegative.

CDR3 region: CASSTPGRGRVDTQYF. CDR3 coding DNA: TGTGCCAGCAGCACCCCTGGGCGGGGTCGGGTAGATACGCAGTATTTT. The chain carries TRBV5-4 and TRBJ2-3; weak D call: TRBD2 (6 bases). CDR1 and CDR2 from the germline V gene are SGHNT and YYREEE (reference sequence). Trimming stripped 4 bases from V and 5 bases from J, with 20 bases between. CDR3 length: 16 residues. Drawing the rest from reference TRBV5-4 and TRBJ2-3, the complete variable domain is ETGVTQSPTHLIKTRGQQVTLRCSSQSGHNTVSWYQQALGQGPQFIFQYYREEENGRGNFPPRFSGLQFPNYSSELNVNALELDDSALYLCASSTPGRGRVDTQYFGPGTRLTVL.